A selection of T cell receptor beta chains follows, all from one sample in a study of blood T cell repertoires in COVID-19. This table comes from immunoSEQ multiplex PCR, and its TCRdb copy is limited to in-frame clones, with some not included. The sample carries about 210,000 clones, 83% recorded once. Sequenced input: peripheral blood. The receptor set was obtained from a man in his fifties or sixties with active or convalescent COVID-19. Each CDR3 is given with its conserved first and last residue. A D gene is named only where the DNA matches it firmly. Clone size is not always given. Where it is, it says once, few, many or a class for expanded clones.

>NA|TRBJ2-5|TRBV28|TRBD2
TGTGCCAGCAGTTCCTGGACTAGCGAAGAGACCCAGTACTTC
CASSSWTSEETQYF
>NA|TRBJ2-3|TRBV7-8|TRBD2
TGTGCCAGCAGCGTAAGACTAGCGGGGGAGATCACAGATACGCAGTATTTT
CASSVRLAGEITDTQYF
>NA|TRBJ2-7|TRBV5-1|TRBD1
TGCGCCAGCAGCGCCGGGACAGAGACTTACGAGCAGTACTTC
CASSAGTETYEQYF
>NA|TRBJ1-4|TRBV28|NA
TGTGCCAGCAGGTCGGATGAAAAACTGTTTTTT
CASRSDEKLFF
>NA|TRBJ2-3|TRBV27|TRBD2
TGTGCCAGCAGTTGGGAGGGCCGTTGGGCAGATACGCAGTATTTT
CASSWEGRWADTQYF
>NA|TRBJ2-7|TRBV4-2|NA
TGTGCCAGCAGCCAGGTGGCCGGGACACACTCCTACGAGCAGTACTTC
CASSQVAGTHSYEQYF
>NA|TRBJ1-2|TRBV18|NA
TGTGCCAGCTCACCACCGGACAAGCACTTCTATGGCTACACCTTC
CASSPPDKHFYGYTF
>NA|TRBJ1-4|TRBV5-4|TRBD1
TGTGCCAGCAGCTTGGACAGGGGTAATGAAAAACTGTTTTTT
CASSLDRGNEKLFF
>NA|TRBJ1-4|TRBV28|NA
TGTGCCAGCAGTCCGGGGGGAACTAATGAAAAACTGTTTTTT
CASSPGGTNEKLFF
>many|TRBJ2-3|TRBV3-1/TRBV3-2|TRBD2
TGTGCCAGCAGCCGGACTAGCGGGGGGGCCAGCACAGATACGCAGTATTTT
CASSRTSGGASTDTQYF
>NA|TRBJ2-1|TRBV27|TRBD1
TGTGCCAGCAGTTTCCTCGGGACAGTGGAGTACAATGAGCAGTTCTTC
CASSFLGTVEYNEQFF
>NA|TRBJ2-7|TRBV7-9|NA
TGTGCCAGCAGCTTAACACCCTACGAGCAGTACTTC
CASSLTPYEQYF
>many|TRBJ1-2|TRBV9|NA
TGTGCCAGCAGCGCCGGTGGGGGCGCCGATGGGGGCTACACCTTC
CASSAGGGADGGYTF
>once|TRBJ2-5|TRBV6-5|NA
TGTGCCAGCAGTTACTCGTCCATGGAGACCCAGTACTTC
CASSYSSMETQYF
>NA|TRBJ2-1|TRBV7-3|TRBD2
TGTGCCAGCAGCAGACTAGCGGACTCCTACAATGAGCAGTTCTTC
CASSRLADSYNEQFF
>NA|TRBJ2-7|TRBV18|TRBD1
TGTGCCAGCTCACCCGGACAGGGTGAAAACGAGCAGTACTTC
CASSPGQGENEQYF
>NA|TRBJ1-2|TRBV19|NA
TGTGCCAGTAGTATTCACGGGAGCGCCTATGGCTACACCTTC
CASSIHGSAYGYTF
>NA|TRBJ2-1|TRBV3-1/TRBV3-2|TRBD2
TGTGCCAGCAGCCAGGGACTAGCGGGAACGGGGGATGAGCAGTTCTTC
CASSQGLAGTGDEQFF
>NA|TRBJ2-1|TRBV3-1/TRBV3-2|TRBD2
TGTGCCAGCAGCCAAGCTCTCGGACTAGCGGGGAACAATGAGCAGTTCTTC
CASSQALGLAGNNEQFF
>NA|TRBJ1-1|TRBV19|TRBD1
TGTGCCAGTAGCCCGGGGCGGACAGGGTTCGTCTCTGAAGCTTTCTTT
CASSPGRTGFVSEAFF
>NA|TRBJ1-6|TRBV6-5|NA
TGTGCCAGCAAATTAGCACAGGAAAGCTCCTCACCCCTCCACTTT
CASKLAQESSSPLHF
>NA|TRBJ2-5|TRBV6-1|TRBD1
TGTGCCAGCAGTGAAGACCCAGGGGGCCGAGAGACCCAGTACTTC
CASSEDPGGRETQYF
>NA|TRBJ1-3|TRBV4-3|NA
TGCGCCAGCAGCCAAGATGGAGGGACGGGAAACACCATATATTTT
CASSQDGGTGNTIYF
>NA|TRBJ2-5|TRBV6-5|TRBD2
TGTGCCACTAGCGGGGACTCTCGCATTCACTTC
CATSGDSRIHF
>NA|TRBJ1-2|TRBV5-6|NA
TGTGCCAGCAGCTTGGTAGGACAGAACTATGGCTACACCTTC
CASSLVGQNYGYTF
>NA|TRBJ2-7|TRBV28|NA
TGTGCCAGCAGTTTAGCAGGGCCTAGCTCCTACGAGCAGTACTTC
CASSLAGPSSYEQYF
>NA|TRBJ1-1|TRBV5-5|NA
TGTGCCAGCAGCTTAAGGCGGGACACTGAAGCTTTCTTT
CASSLRRDTEAFF
>NA|TRBJ2-1|TRBV7-8|TRBD2
TGTGCCAGCAGCCCCGGACGGACAGGACTAGCGAGTCCGAATGAGCAGTTCTTC
CASSPGRTGLASPNEQFF
>few|TRBJ1-6|TRBV5-6|NA
TGTGCCAGCAGCTTGGGACACAATAATTCACCCCTCCACTTT
CASSLGHNNSPLHF
>NA|TRBJ1-1|TRBV11-2|TRBD1
TGTGCCAGCAGCCAACAGGGGACAAGAACTGAAGCTTTCTTT
CASSQQGTRTEAFF
>NA|TRBJ2-1|TRBV9|TRBD1
TGTGCCAGCAGCCCACCCCGGACGGGACAGGGTATACACAATGAGCAGTTCTTC
CASSPPRTGQGIHNEQFF
>NA|TRBJ1-3|TRBV28|NA
TGTGCCAGCAGTGGGGGCTCGGGAAACACCATATATTTT
CASSGGSGNTIYF
>NA|TRBJ2-5|TRBV2|NA
TGTGCCAGCAGTGATTCAGAACAAGAGACCCAGTACTTC
CASSDSEQETQYF
>NA|TRBJ2-2|TRBV7-3|NA
TGTGCCAGCAGCTTCGTGGCAGGGGAGCTGTTTTTT
CASSFVAGELFF
>NA|TRBJ1-1|TRBV3-1/TRBV3-2|TRBD1
TGTGCCAGCAGCCTGGACAGGGCGATCACTGAAGCTTTCTTT
CASSLDRAITEAFF
>few|TRBJ2-5|TRBV6-2/TRBV6-3|NA
TGTGCCAGCAGTTACCCTCTCCTCGCGGGGTCCCAGGCGAACTTCCAAGAGACCCAGTACTTC
CASSYPLLAGSQANFQETQYF
>NA|TRBJ2-7|TRBV21-1|NA
TGTGCCAGCAGCAAAAGGACAGCCCGCTACGAGCAGTACTTC
CASSKRTARYEQYF
>NA|TRBJ1-1|TRBV28|NA
TGTGCCAGCAGTTTATGGGACAGTAAAAACACTGAAGCTTTCTTT
CASSLWDSKNTEAFF
>NA|TRBJ1-5|TRBV19|NA
TGTGCCCGTAGTTGGGGGGGGGCCGGGGGCAATCAGCCCCAGCATTTT
CARSWGGAGGNQPQHF
>NA|TRBJ1-5|TRBV19|TRBD1
TGTGCCAGTAGAGTAGACAGGGACAATCAGCCCCAGCATTTT
CASRVDRDNQPQHF
>NA|TRBJ1-1|TRBV11-3|TRBD1
TGTGCCAGCAGCAGGGGACAGGGCACTGAAGCTTTCTTT
CASSRGQGTEAFF
>NA|TRBJ1-1|TRBV2|NA
TGTGCCAGCAGTGGCAGGGGTTGGGGTGGATCTGAAGCTTTCTTT
CASSGRGWGGSEAFF
>NA|TRBJ1-6|TRBV11-2|NA
TGTGCCAGCAGCCCAGACAGTCGATCACCCCTCCACTTT
CASSPDSRSPLHF
>NA|TRBJ2-1|TRBV10-2|TRBD2
TGCGCCAGCAGGGGGACTAGCGGGAGAGCCAATGAGCAGTTCTTC
CASRGTSGRANEQFF
>NA|TRBJ2-2|TRBV6-5|TRBD1
TGTGCCAGCAGTCCTGGACAGGGCGGCACCGGGGAGCTGTTTTTT
CASSPGQGGTGELFF
>NA|TRBJ1-6|TRBV9|NA
TGTGCCAGCAGCCCCACAGACCTAAATTCACCCCTCCACTTT
CASSPTDLNSPLHF
>NA|TRBJ1-2|TRBV28|TRBD1
TGTGCCAGCAGTACCCCGGGACAGGGGGATCGTGGCTACACCTTC
CASSTPGQGDRGYTF
>many|TRBJ1-2|TRBV11-2|NA
TGTGCCAGCAGCACCCTGAGCTTTAACTATGGCTACACCTTC
CASSTLSFNYGYTF
>NA|TRBJ2-7|TRBV11-2|NA
TGTGCCAGCAGCTCTCCTTTGGCTCTCAGCTCCTACGAGCAGTACTTC
CASSSPLALSSYEQYF
>NA|TRBJ2-5|TRBV10-3|NA
TGTGCCATCAGTGAGGAGGTTAGCCCACAAGAGACCCAGTACTTC
CAISEEVSPQETQYF
>NA|TRBJ1-2|TRBV27|NA
TGTGCCAGCAGTCAAACGGGGAACTATGGCTACACCTTC
CASSQTGNYGYTF
>NA|TRBJ1-1|TRBV29-1|NA
TGCAGCGTTGGTAGTTCAGGAGGGGCTTTCTTT
CSVGSSGGAFF
>NA|TRBJ1-2|TRBV28|TRBD1
TGTGCCAGCAGTTCTTCAATAGGGACAGGGGGCGAGAATGGCTACACCTTC
CASSSSIGTGGENGYTF
>few|TRBJ1-1|TRBV11-1|NA
TGTGCCAGCAGCCGCCCGTGGCAGGGTGGCACTGAAGCTTTCTTT
CASSRPWQGGTEAFF
>NA|TRBJ2-1|TRBV5-6|NA
TGTGCCAGCAATAACGGGAATGAGCAGTTCTTC
CASNNGNEQFF
>NA|TRBJ2-7|TRBV2|NA
TGTGCCAGCAGGCGGACAAAGACCTACGAGCAGTACTTC
CASRRTKTYEQYF
>NA|TRBJ1-5|TRBV10-3|TRBD1
TGTGCCATCAGTCCGGGACAGGGGGGGAATCAGCCCCAGCATTTT
CAISPGQGGNQPQHF
>NA|TRBJ2-7|TRBV29-1|TRBD1
TGCAGCGTTGAGGACAGGGGGGTGGGCGAGCAGTACTTC
CSVEDRGVGEQYF
>NA|TRBJ2-7|TRBV10-2|NA
TGCGCCAGCAGCCCAAGAGGGAGATCGCAGTACTTC
CASSPRGRSQYF
>NA|TRBJ1-5|TRBV28|NA
TGTGCCAGCAGTTTTCCGGGGTTCAATCAGCCCCAGCATTTT
CASSFPGFNQPQHF